This TCR beta chain was sequenced during a study of graft-versus-host responses after intestinal transplantation. The table came from immunoSEQ multiplex PCR; TCRdb's copy has only in-frame clones and leaves some out. Among tens of thousands of clones listed, less than 90% were seen once. To note about this clone: Its matching antigen is unknown.

CDR3 length equals 17 residues. The ends lost 5 bases at V and 2 bases at J; junction bases unmatched: 7. The germline V gene has CDR1 MGHRA and CDR2 YSYEKL. The sequencing used unstimulated CD4+ T cells sorted from spleen or lymph node cells, collected before intestinal transplant. V is TRBV4-1 and J is TRBJ2-6, with 9 bases lining up with TRBD1. This clonotype was obtained from a human donor who received an intestinal transplant. The CDR3 spells CASSSGTGTPGANVLTF. In DNA form, the CDR3 reads TGCGCCAGCAGCTCCGGGACAGGGACACCTGGGGCCAACGTCCTGACTTTC.